The rows below give T cell receptor beta chains drawn from one sample of a study of blood T cell repertoires in COVID-19. The data were produced by immunoSEQ multiplex PCR, yet TCRdb's version contains in-frame clones alone and is incomplete. The sample has about 200,000 clones; under 90% are singletons. Sequenced sample: peripheral blood. These receptors all stem from a man aged 50 or older with acute or convalescent COVID-19. The CDR3 runs from the conserved cysteine through the conserved F or W. A D gene is named only where the DNA matches it firmly. The size entry is marked missing in some rows and otherwise reads once, few, many or a size class.

>TRBJ1-2|TRBV19|.|.
TGTGCCAGTAGTATCCAGGGCTCTGGTGGCTACACCTTC
CASSIQGSGGYTF
>TRBJ1-2|TRBV11-2|TRBD1|.
TGTGCCAGCAGCCGACAGGGGGCCTACACCTTC
CASSRQGAYTF
>TRBJ2-7|TRBV6-5|TRBD1|.
TGTGCCAGCAGCACCGGGACAGGGATTAATTACGAGCAGTACTTC
CASSTGTGINYEQYF
>TRBJ2-7|TRBV11-2|TRBD1|.
TGTGCCAGCAGCTTAGGACAGGGGGGTTCCTACGAGCAGTACTTC
CASSLGQGGSYEQYF
>TRBJ2-2|TRBV6-5|TRBD1|.
TGTGCCAGCAGTTCCCAGGGGGCGCCTACCGGGGAGCTGTTTTTT
CASSSQGAPTGELFF
>TRBJ2-3|TRBV5-8|TRBD2|.
TGTGCCAGCAGCCCCGCACTAGCGGGGGGAGCAGATACGCAGTATTTT
CASSPALAGGADTQYF
>TRBJ2-1|TRBV6-2/TRBV6-3|.|.
TGTGCCAGCAGTTACCCGACCAGGGTTCGGTTCTTC
CASSYPTRVRFF
>TRBJ1-1|TRBV5-6|.|once
TGTGCCAGCAGCTTGGCCCGTGGACAGAGGAACACTGAAGCTTTCTTT
CASSLARGQRNTEAFF
>TRBJ1-6|TRBV18|.|.
TGTGCCAGCTCACCAACGTCCGGGGGTGGAAGCGCGTCACCCCTCCACTTT
CASSPTSGGGSASPLHF
>TRBJ2-2|TRBV6-5|TRBD1|.
TGTGCCAGCAGGGGGGGACAGGGGGCGGCCGGGGAGCTGTTTTTT
CASRGGQGAAGELFF
>TRBJ1-3|TRBV5-1|.|.
TGCGCCAGCAGCTTGGATTTGAACGCGAACTCTGGAAACACCATATATTTT
CASSLDLNANSGNTIYF
>TRBJ1-2|TRBV7-9|TRBD1|.
TGTGCCAGCAGCTTAGAACAGGGGGTGTTGCGGGGCTACACCTTC
CASSLEQGVLRGYTF
>TRBJ1-1|TRBV21-1|.|.
TGTGCCAGCAGAGGGACAGACATGAACACTGAAGCTTTCTTT
CASRGTDMNTEAFF
>TRBJ2-2|TRBV5-1|TRBD2|once
TGCGCCAGCAGCCTCCCTGCGGGGGCCGGGGAGCTGTTTTTT
CASSLPAGAGELFF
>TRBJ1-4|TRBV27|.|.
TGTGCCAGCAGTGAAACAGGTGCAACTAATGAAAAACTGTTTTTT
CASSETGATNEKLFF
>TRBJ2-1|TRBV9|.|.
TGTGCCAGCAGCGTAGGGCAGGGAGGTGAGCAGTTCTTC
CASSVGQGGEQFF
>TRBJ1-1|TRBV3-1/TRBV3-2|TRBD1|.
TGTGCCAGCAGCTCCTACAGGGGTTTAACTGAAGCTTTCTTT
CASSSYRGLTEAFF
>TRBJ2-3|TRBV6-6|TRBD1|.
TGTGCCAGTGGGACAGGGGGCTTGACGCAGTATTTT
CASGTGGLTQYF
>TRBJ2-1|TRBV25-1|TRBD2|.
TGTGCCAGCACCCTTGGCGGGGGTACGCTCTTC
CASTLGGGTLF
>TRBJ2-2|TRBV9|.|.
TGTGCCAGCAGCGTAGGGGGCACCCCGAACACCGGGGAGCTGTTTTTT
CASSVGGTPNTGELFF